The 2 T cell receptor beta chains given below trace back to one sample, sequenced in a study of blood T cells in healthy people across ages. The second PCR ran roughly 6 to 11 cycles with a sample-barcoded 5' primer and J-beta primers. Each CDR3 protein is one row after TCRdb ran MiXCR on the 5' RACE reads. In the table there are nearly 800,000 distinct CDR3 sequences, approximately 53% of which are singletons. Sequenced: blood. The receptors were sampled from a man aged 40-49 years in good health.

The chain combines TRBV28 with TRBJ1-5; 8 bases map to TRBD1. Germline CDR1 reads MDHEN; CDR2 reads SYDVKM. This CDR3 contains 16 residues. J was trimmed by 4 bases and V by 7 bases; bases with no gene match: 12. The CDR3 DNA reads TGTGCCAGCATCTCGGGTGGACAGGGTTGGAATCAGCCCCAGCATTTT. Protein: CASISGGQGWNQPQHF. The variable domain in full, with the rest retrieved from reference TRBV28 and TRBJ1-5, is DVKVTQSSRYLVKRTGEKVFLECVQDMDHENMFWYRQDPGLGLRLIYFSYDVKMKEKGDIPEGYSVSREKKERFSLILESASTNQTSMYLCASISGGQGWNQPQHFGDGTRLSIL.

V is TRBV5-1 and J is TRBJ2-3, with 9 bases matching TRBD2. V trimming: 4 bases; J trimming: 2 bases; junction bases outside the gene matches: 8. Germline values: CDR1 SGHRS, CDR2 YFSETQ. The CDR3 contains 16 residues. The DNA of the CDR3 is TGCGCCAGCAGCAGGAATAGCGGGAGATTCACAGATACGCAGTATTTT. Protein product: CASSRNSGRFTDTQYF.